Each of the 17 T cell receptor beta chains below was sequenced from the same sample in a study of blood T cell repertoires in COVID-19. Sequencing used immunoSEQ multiplex PCR; TCRdb keeps in-frame clones, though not all of them. The sample holds a few hundred thousand clones; approximately 85% are singletons and the top ten take more than 6.5%. Material for sequencing was PBMCs or T cells enriched from blood (not recorded which). These receptor sequences come from a woman in her fifties or sixties who had been exposed to COVID-19.

The J gene is TRBJ1-2, the V gene TRBV6-1; D possibly corresponds to TRBD1 (5 bases). CDR3 length: 15 amino acids. The germline V gene has CDR1 MNHNS and CDR2 SASEGT. V was clipped by 0 bases and J by 4 bases, with 12 bases between them. CDR3 DNA: TGTGCCAGCAGTGAAGCGCATCAGGGTCTCTATGGCTACACCTTC. Translation gives CASSEAHQGLYGYTF.

The rearrangement uses TRBV7-9 and TRBJ2-7, with 10 positions matching TRBD1. There are 15 residues in the CDR3. Germline V gene data show CDR1 as SEHNR and CDR2 as FQNEAQ (reference sequence). J was trimmed by 2 bases and V by 3 bases; bases with no gene match: 4. The CDR3 DNA reads as TGTGCCAGCAGCTTGGGGGACAGGGGACCCTACGAGCAGTACTTC. Translating it yields CASSLGDRGPYEQYF.

This chain joins TRBV6-4 and TRBJ1-2; 10 bases are a match to TRBD1. The CDR3 runs to 14 residues. The J segment lost 6 bases and the V segment lost 6 bases, leaving 7 bases of the junction unmatched. CDR1 is MRHNA, CDR2 SNTAGT, per germline. In DNA, the CDR3 is TGTGCCAGCAGAGACAGGGGGCGCGGCGATGGCTACACCTTC. Amino acid sequence: CASRDRGRGDGYTF.

The J gene is TRBJ1-6, the V gene TRBV19; D might be TRBD1 (6 bases). CDR1 is LNHDA and CDR2 is SQIVND in the germline V gene (reference sequence). CDR3 length: 14 residues. V dropped 4 bases and J dropped 6 bases, with 10 bases sitting between them. CDR3 amino acids: CASSTGVANSPLHF. Here the CDR3 DNA reads TGTGCCAGTAGTACAGGGGTGGCTAATTCACCCCTCCACTTT.

The chain employs TRBV5-8 and TRBJ1-2; possibly TRBD1 for D (6 bases). The CDR3 loop spans 13 amino acids. Trimming pared 1 base from V and 5 bases from J, leaving 9 bases between. From germline, CDR1 is SGHTS and CDR2 YDEGEE. The CDR3 loop reads CASSLSGVYGYTF. The CDR3, as DNA: TGTGCCAGCAGCTTGTCAGGGGTGTATGGCTACACCTTC.

This clone occurred once. V is TRBV7-8 and J is TRBJ1-4, with 8 positions matching TRBD1. The CDR3 runs to 15 residues. Germline assignment: CDR1 SGHVS and CDR2 FQNEAQ. After removal of 5 bases from V and 5 bases from J, the junction contained 7 bases not matched to a gene. The chain's CDR3 is CASSVRDRPNEKLFF. CDR3 sequence (DNA): TGTGCCAGCAGCGTCCGGGACAGGCCGAATGAAAAACTGTTTTTT.

The chain joins TRBV9 to TRBJ1-5, with 7 bases matching TRBD1. J gave up 2 bases and V 0 bases, and 2 bases lay outside the gene matches. The CDR3 runs to 15 residues. CDR1 is SGDLS and CDR2 is YYNGEE in the germline V gene. The CDR3, as DNA: TGTGCCAGCAGCGTAGGGGGGACAGGCAATCAGCCCCAGCATTTT. Translated: CASSVGGTGNQPQHF. The full variable domain, with the rest looked up from reference TRBV9 and TRBJ1-5, is DSGVTQTPKHLITATGQRVTLRCSPRSGDLSVYWYQQSLDQGLQFLIQYYNGEERAKGNILERFSAQQFPDLHSELNLSSLELGDSALYFCASSVGGTGNQPQHFGDGTRLSIL.

In nucleotides, the CDR3 is TGTGCCAGCAGCTTAGCCCTGGGACGGCCGATTAAGGGGGGGGGCGATGAGCAGTTCTTC. Translating it yields CASSLALGRPIKGGGDEQFF. The chain carries TRBV7-2 and TRBJ2-1; possible D gene TRBD2, 7 bases. This CDR3 region has 20 residues. Germline-derived CDR1 and CDR2 are SGHTA and FQGNSA. Deletions cut 0 bases from V and 8 bases from J, with 29 bases between.

V usage is TRBV12-3 or TRBV12-4 and J usage is TRBJ1-2, with 7 bases that match TRBD1. This CDR3 comprises 13 residues. V was clipped by 3 bases and J by 4 bases; unmatched bases: 2. This chain's CDR3 is CASSFRGLYGYTF. For the CDR3, the DNA is TGTGCCAGCAGTTTTAGGGGGCTCTATGGCTACACCTTC.

The V and J genes are TRBV18 and TRBJ1-2; no clear D gene. The CDR3 runs 17 residues. Trimming stripped 0 bases from V and 6 bases from J, with 20 bases between. Germline CDR1 is KGHSH and CDR2 is LQKENI. The CDR3 coding sequence is TGTGCCAGCTCACCACCGGTCGGGAGTCGTCCGAGGGATGGCTACACCTTC. Residues: CASSPPVGSRPRDGYTF. Drawing the rest from reference TRBV18 and TRBJ1-2, the complete variable domain is NAGVMQNPRHLVRRRGQEARLRCSPMKGHSHVYWYRQLPEEGLKFMVYLQKENIIDESGMPKERFSAEFPKEGPSILRIQQVVRGDSAAYFCASSPPVGSRPRDGYTFGSGTRLTVV.

This chain connects TRBV19 to TRBJ1-2; D remains unclear. V was clipped by 4 bases and J by 4 bases, with 13 bases between them. CDR1 is LNHDA, CDR2 SQIVND, per germline (reference sequence). The CDR3 is 14 amino acids. For the CDR3, the DNA is TGTGCCAGTAGTAACCTTGAGGCGGGCTATGGCTACACCTTC. Protein: CASSNLEAGYGYTF. The whole variable domain, filled in from reference TRBV19 and TRBJ1-2, reads DGGITQSPKYLFRKEGQNVTLSCEQNLNHDAMYWYRQDPGQGLRLIYYSQIVNDFQKGDIAEGYSVSREKKESFPLTVTSAQKNPTAFYLCASSNLEAGYGYTFGSGTRLTVV.

Written as DNA, the CDR3 is TGCGCCAATGGAGGACAGAATTTCAATCAGCCCCAGCATTTT. Its protein product is CANGGQNFNQPQHF. The chain employs TRBV10-2 and TRBJ1-5; perhaps TRBD1 as D (6 bases). This CDR3 is built from 14 residues. V was trimmed by 10 bases and J by 3 bases, leaving 16 bases between them. The germline V gene has CDR1 WSHSY and CDR2 SAAADI.

There are a few counts of this clone. This chain uses TRBV5-6 with TRBJ2-4, with a tentative D call TRBD1 (6 bases). Trimming cost V 0 bases and J 2 bases, with 12 bases left between them. CDR3 length equals 16 residues. Germline CDR1 SGHDT, CDR2 YYEEEE. The CDR3 loop is CASSLGFTGSKNIQYF. The CDR3 bases are TGTGCCAGCAGCTTGGGTTTCACAGGGTCCAAAAACATTCAGTACTTC.

The chain employs TRBV10-3 and TRBJ2-3; TRBD2 agrees at 8 bases. This CDR3 has 15 amino acids. CDR1 and CDR2 (germline): ENHRY, SYGVKD. Trimming at V came to 2 bases and at J to 2 bases, leaving 3 bases not matched to a gene. The CDR3 coding sequence is TGTGCCATCAGTGAGCCGGGGGGGATCACAGATACGCAGTATTTT. It is translated as CAISEPGGITDTQYF.

CDR3 DNA: TGTGCCAGCAGCTCCCTACTAGCGGGGGTCCGGGAGACCCAGTACTTC. Translating it yields CASSSLLAGVRETQYF. J is TRBJ2-5 and V is TRBV7-2, with 11 bases identical to TRBD2. Trimming cost V 4 bases and J 5 bases; bases outside gene matches: 9. Looked up from germline, CDR1 is SGHTA and CDR2 is FQGNSA. The CDR3 loop spans 16 amino acids.

This chain joins TRBV3-1 (or the pseudogene TRBV3-2) and TRBJ2-1; tentatively, D is TRBD1 (5 bases). From germline, CDR1 is LGHDT and CDR2 YNNKEL (reference sequence). The V end lost 4 bases, the J end lost 9 bases, and 16 bases lay between the germline ends. This CDR3 contains 14 residues. The CDR3 spells CASSPMGGRGEQFF. As DNA, the CDR3 is TGTGCCAGCAGCCCCATGGGCGGAAGGGGTGAGCAGTTCTTC.

The rearrangement uses TRBV9 and TRBJ2-5; 8 nucleotides agree with TRBD2. J gave up 4 bases and V 0 bases, and 2 bases lay outside the gene matches. This CDR3 has 14 amino acids. Per the germline V gene, CDR1 is SGDLS and CDR2 is YYNGEE. The CDR3 loop reads CASSVGSGRETQYF. In DNA form, the CDR3 reads TGTGCCAGCAGCGTAGGCAGCGGGAGAGAGACCCAGTACTTC. Using reference TRBV9 and TRBJ2-5 for the parts outside the CDR3, the full variable domain is DSGVTQTPKHLITATGQRVTLRCSPRSGDLSVYWYQQSLDQGLQFLIQYYNGEERAKGNILERFSAQQFPDLHSELNLSSLELGDSALYFCASSVGSGRETQYFGPGTRLLVL.